Below, 7 T cell receptor beta chains from the same sample are listed, as sequenced in a study of CD8+CD57+ T cells in acquired aplastic anemia. Genomic DNA served as template for TCR beta VDJ and CDR3 profiling. MiXCR, run by TCRdb on the reads, gives a single entry per CDR3 protein. The data hold roughly 61,000 distinct CDR3 sequences, with roughly three fifths observed a single time. Selection for sequencing was limited to patients who had shown CD8+CD57+ cell expansion by flow cytometry. The sequenced sample consisted of sorted CD4+, CD8+, or CD8+CD57+ T cells (not recorded which) from PBMCs. Every receptor here comes from a human donor with aplastic anemia.

The CDR3 here is CATSASLMGEQYF. The CDR3 coding sequence is TGTGCCACCAGTGCGTCCCTAATGGGCGAGCAGTACTTC. The rearrangement uses TRBV24-1 and TRBJ2-7; D uncertain. The CDR3 covers 13 residues. Trimming took 5 bases from V and 6 from J, leaving 13 bases between them. Germline V CDR1 and CDR2: KGHDR, SFDVKD.

The chain couples TRBV20-1 to TRBJ2-7; the match to TRBD1 covers 7 bases. The CDR3 is made up of 13 amino acids. Germline V gives CDR1 DFQATT, CDR2 SNEGSKA (reference sequence). Trimming took 2 bases from V and 0 from J; bases not matched to a gene: 1. The CDR3 DNA is TGCAGTGCTAGACGGGACAGCTCCTACGAGCAGTACTTC. Translated, it gives CSARRDSSYEQYF.

Of note for this clonotype: This may arise from a read error, as a much more abundant clone is one base away. The V and J genes are TRBV4-3 and TRBJ1-1; possibly TRBD1 for D (6 bases). The CDR3 contains 16 residues. Germline CDR1 LGHNA, CDR2 YSLEER. CDR3: CATSQGGVNLVTEAFF. The DNA of the CDR3 is TGCGCCACCAGCCAAGGGGGGGTAAATCTGGTAACTGAAGCTTTCTTT.

This clonotype was seen repeatedly, ten times or more. The chain combines TRBV4-3 with TRBJ1-1; maybe TRBD1 (5 bases). CDR1 LGHNA and CDR2 YSLEER come from the germline V gene. Trimming removed 0 bases at V and 5 bases at J, with 13 bases between. The CDR3 sequence is 15 residues long. The CDR3 DNA reads as TGCGCCAGCAGCCAAGAGCGGCAGGGTCTTACTGAAGCTTTCTTT. This codes for CASSQERQGLTEAFF.

This clonotype has only one observation. The chain joins TRBV14 to TRBJ2-5; 7 bases align to TRBD2. CDR3 length equals 16 residues. Trimming at V came to 1 base and at J to 2 bases, leaving 7 bases not matched to a gene. CDR1 is SGHDN and CDR2 is FVKESK in the germline V gene. CDR3 DNA sequence: TGTGCCAGCAGCCAAGGTCGGCGGCGGGGGCAAGAGACCCAGTACTTC. Protein product: CASSQGRRRGQETQYF.

The V and J genes are TRBV9 and TRBJ1-6, with 7 bases that match TRBD1. Germline trimming cut 0 bases from V and 9 bases from J; bases unmatched to any gene: 3. From germline, CDR1 is SGDLS and CDR2 YYNGEE. This CDR3 is built from 14 residues. Here the CDR3 reads CASSVGTGGSPLHF. In DNA form, the CDR3 reads TGTGCCAGCAGCGTAGGGACAGGCGGTTCACCCCTCCACTTT. Combining the CDR3 with reference TRBV9 and TRBJ1-6 gives the whole variable domain DSGVTQTPKHLITATGQRVTLRCSPRSGDLSVYWYQQSLDQGLQFLIQYYNGEERAKGNILERFSAQQFPDLHSELNLSSLELGDSALYFCASSVGTGGSPLHFGNGTRLTVT.

The chain joins TRBV6-2 or TRBV6-3 to TRBJ2-5; 7 bases are a match to TRBD1. The CDR3 is made up of 16 amino acids. Germline values: CDR1 MNHEY, CDR2 SVGEGT. After removal of 2 bases from V and 3 bases from J, the junction contained 9 bases not matched to a gene. CDR3 amino acids: CASSYPRDSQEETQYF. DNA of the CDR3: TGTGCCAGCAGTTACCCCCGGGACAGCCAGGAAGAGACCCAGTACTTC.